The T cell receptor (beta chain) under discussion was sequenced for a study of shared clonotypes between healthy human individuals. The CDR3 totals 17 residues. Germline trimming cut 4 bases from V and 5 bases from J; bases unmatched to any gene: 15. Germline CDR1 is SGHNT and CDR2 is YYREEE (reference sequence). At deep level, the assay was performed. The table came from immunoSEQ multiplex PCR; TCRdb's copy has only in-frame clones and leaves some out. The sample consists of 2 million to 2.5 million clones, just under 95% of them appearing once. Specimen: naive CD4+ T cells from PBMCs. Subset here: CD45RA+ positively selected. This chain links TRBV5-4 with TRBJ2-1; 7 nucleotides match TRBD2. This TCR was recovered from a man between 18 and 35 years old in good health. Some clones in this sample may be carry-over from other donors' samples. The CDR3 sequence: CASSRIVTGTNDNEQFF. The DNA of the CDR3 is TGTGCCAGCAGCCGAATCGTCACCGGGACTAATGACAATGAGCAGTTCTTC.